The sequence of this T cell receptor (beta chain) was determined in a study of technical replicates of blood from a few donors. V lost 3 bases to trimming and J lost 4 bases, with 10 bases between them. CDR3 size: 14 residues. The germline V gene has CDR1 MNHEY and CDR2 SMNVEV (reference sequence). Libraries were prepared by immunoSEQ multiplex PCR; TCRdb keeps only in-frame clonotypes and omits some of them. The sample includes 80,000 or so clones, approximately 94% of them seen just once. Sample: T cells isolated from PBMCs. The receptor was isolated from a human donor in good health. V is TRBV27 and J is TRBJ2-1, with D perhaps matching TRBD1 (6 bases). The CDR3 DNA follows: TGTGCCAGCAGTTTTGAGGGGGTGTACAATGAGCAGTTCTTC. It is translated as CASSFEGVYNEQFF.